This paragraph covers one T cell receptor beta chain sequence. The antigen remains unidentified. This PCR relied on a set of 60 Vbeta primers and 13 Jbeta primers. Only in-frame clones appear in the TCRdb table, and some are missing; sequencing was by immunoSEQ multiplex PCR. The sample holds 90,000 or so clones, roughly 70% seen once. V was clipped by 0 bases and J by 2 bases, with 5 bases between them. Looked up from germline, CDR1 is SGHVS and CDR2 is FQNEAQ. The CDR3 runs to 13 residues. Donors likely had unrecorded immune exposures despite being nominally healthy when sampled. The data belong to a study of cytomegalovirus exposure and HLA in healthy donors. The study's findings and limits: Both high specificity and high sensitivity reportedly marked the classifier's diagnosis of cytomegalovirus status. Rarity held for most TCR sequences, but there were some public TCRs that occurred in many donors. Later analysis identified 16,000 or so TCR beta sequences associated with HLA alleles, using a false discovery rate threshold of 0.05.

The chain employs TRBV7-8 and TRBJ2-7; possible D gene TRBD1, 5 bases. Sequences were obtained from PBMCs. This clonotype was obtained from a man aged 50 or older in good health and CMV-seronegative. The DNA for the CDR3 is TGTGCCAGCAGCTTAGCGGGGCCCTACGAGCAGTACTTC. It codes for CASSLAGPYEQYF.